These 15 T cell receptor beta chains were sequenced from one sample in a study of beta chain features in type 1 diabetes (dated by TCRdb to 2017 to 2018). The receptor library was made with the immunoSEQ multiplex PCR assay. The High Capacity cDNA Reverse Transcription Kit was used to reverse transcribe all of the isolated RNA, meaning that expressed TCRB transcripts were what got sequenced. TCRdb took over this immuneACCESS table, retaining in-frame rearrangements with V and J assigned. Such tables are incomplete; in checked studies, under half of the missing clones stem from an unresolved V gene, and the remainder is unexplained. The sample records 430,000 or so clones, about an eighth of which are singletons. Clones ranked in the top ten supply 0.045% to 0.05% of the sample. Sequenced material: naive CD4+ T cells from blood. The sample's cell subset or site, from its label and the paper: true naive CD4+ T cells. These receptors all come from a woman between 18 and 29 years old in good health.

The chain is built from TRBV29-1 and TRBJ1-1; 9 bases map to TRBD1. The CDR3 length is 13 residues. Trimming cost V 7 bases and J 1 base; bases outside gene matches: 4. The germline V gene encodes CDR1 SQVTM and CDR2 ANQGSEA. CDR3 amino acids: CSGETGGNTEAFF. The CDR3 region has the DNA TGCAGCGGAGAGACAGGGGGGAACACTGAAGCTTTCTTT.

This clone was seen only a few times. V usage is TRBV28 and J usage is TRBJ1-2; the D is unclear. The CDR3 has 11 amino acids. Germline assignment: CDR1 MDHEN and CDR2 SYDVKM. The germline V and J ends were trimmed by 3 bases and 5 bases, with 4 bases remaining between them. CDR3 in amino acids: CASSFKYGYTF. DNA of the CDR3: TGTGCCAGCAGTTTCAAGTATGGCTACACCTTC.

This clone was observed a few times. The rearrangement links TRBV28 to TRBJ2-1; 9 bases align to TRBD1. Trimming at V came to 10 bases and at J to 3 bases, leaving 10 bases not matched to a gene. The germline V gene encodes CDR1 MDHEN and CDR2 SYDVKM. The CDR3 is 15 residues long. The CDR3 spells CATCRPGQGYNEQFF. CDR3 bases: TGTGCCACCTGTCGGCCGGGACAGGGCTACAATGAGCAGTTCTTC.

The rearrangement joins TRBV7-9 to TRBJ1-1; 9 nucleotides match TRBD1. Germline V CDR1 and CDR2: SEHNR, FQNEAQ (reference sequence). The CDR3 totals 14 residues. V lost 5 bases, J lost 4 bases, and 5 bases stayed unmatched. CDR3 coding DNA: TGTGCCAGCAGCCGCGGACAGGGGAGCACTGAAGCTTTCTTT. Translation: CASSRGQGSTEAFF.

The rearrangement links TRBV5-1 to TRBJ1-2; weak D call: TRBD1 (5 bases). The ends were cut back, 6 bases at V and 7 bases at J, with 16 bases in the middle. Germline lookup yields CDR1 SGHRS and CDR2 YFSETQ. CDR3 length: 13 residues. The CDR3 nucleotides are TGCGCCAGCACCACGGCAGGGTTTCGTGGCTACACCTTC. Protein product: CASTTAGFRGYTF.

This clone was detected only a few times. V is TRBV30 and J is TRBJ2-7; 8 bases align to TRBD1. The CDR3 totals 15 residues. J was trimmed by 0 bases and V by 0 bases; bases with no gene match: 4. Germline CDR1 is GTSNPN and CDR2 is SVGIG (reference sequence). The CDR3 nucleotides read TGTGCCTGGAGTGTACCGGGACAGGCCTCCTACGAGCAGTACTTC. It translates to CAWSVPGQASYEQYF.

This chain links TRBV4-1 with TRBJ1-2; the match to TRBD1 covers 7 bases. This CDR3 spans 16 amino acids. Germline V gene sequence: CDR1 MGHRA, CDR2 YSYEKL. The J segment lost 6 bases and the V segment lost 7 bases, leaving 17 bases of the junction unmatched. In DNA, the CDR3 is TGCGCCAGCAAAACGACAGGGTTGGGGGGAAGCGATGGCTACACCTTC. It specifies CASKTTGLGGSDGYTF.

For this clone: This likely comes from a read error, as the CDR3 has no conserved phenylalanine or tryptophan at its end. The chain is built from TRBV29-1 and TRBJ1-1; D is possibly TRBD1 (6 bases). Per germline, CDR1 SQVTM and CDR2 ANQGSEA. CDR3 length equals 13 residues. V lost 4 bases and J lost 5, with 14 bases in between. The CDR3 sequence: CSVATGSGTEAFL. The DNA of the CDR3 is TGCAGCGTTGCTACAGGGTCGGGAACTGAAGCTTTCCTT.

This rearrangement joins TRBV5-4 to TRBJ1-6; the D is unclear. Trimming removed 4 bases from V and 7 bases from J, with 12 bases in between. The CDR3 covers 14 residues. The germline CDR1 and CDR2 sequences are SGHNT and YYREEE (reference sequence). The CDR3 region is CASSDDIRNSPLHF. CDR3 nucleotide sequence: TGTGCCAGCAGCGATGACATCCGAAATTCACCCCTCCACTTT.

This clone was recorded a few times. The chain joins TRBV4-3 to TRBJ1-6; 8 positions match TRBD1. J was trimmed by 7 bases and V by 4 bases; bases with no gene match: 6. The CDR3 extends over 15 amino acids. CDR1 is LGHNA and CDR2 is YSLEER in the germline V gene. CDR3 residues: CASSRGQGRNSPLHF. The CDR3, as DNA: TGCGCCAGCAGCCGAGGACAGGGCCGGAATTCACCCCTCCACTTT.

This clone was recorded a few times. The chain employs TRBV5-1 and TRBJ1-2; D is unresolved. Trimming removed 5 bases at V and 0 bases at J, with 8 bases between. The CDR3 has 13 amino acids. Germline loops: CDR1 SGHRS, CDR2 YFSETQ. The CDR3 DNA reads TGCGCCAGCAGTGTGGAGGCTAACTATGGCTACACCTTC. It is translated as CASSVEANYGYTF.

This clone was detected a few times. This chain connects TRBV2 to TRBJ1-3; unclear D gene. Trimming shortened V by 5 bases and J by 1 base, and 9 bases separated the two germline ends. Per germline, CDR1 SNHLY and CDR2 FYNNEI. The CDR3 has 14 residues. The CDR3 DNA follows: TGTGCCAGCAGTCCCCGCGGGTCTGGAAACACCATATATTTT. Its protein is CASSPRGSGNTIYF.

This chain links TRBV10-3 with TRBJ2-3, with D unclear. This CDR3 region has 16 residues. Germline loops: CDR1 ENHRY, CDR2 SYGVKD. V lost 1 base and J 3 bases, leaving 14 bases between the germline ends. This CDR3 is CAISELASRSTDTQYF. The DNA of the CDR3 is TGTGCCATCAGTGAGTTAGCCAGCCGCTCGACAGATACGCAGTATTTT.

This chain links TRBV7-9 with TRBJ2-7, with D uncertain. The CDR3 covers 11 residues. CDR1 is SEHNR and CDR2 is FQNEAQ in the germline V gene (reference sequence). V was clipped by 9 bases and J by 0 bases, with 6 bases between them. The CDR3 reads CASSNSYEQYF. DNA of the CDR3: TGTGCCAGTAGCAACTCCTACGAGCAGTACTTC.

A few counts support this clone. The rearrangement joins TRBV29-1 to TRBJ2-7, with D possibly being TRBD1 or TRBD2 (6 bases each). Germline loops: CDR1 SQVTM, CDR2 ANQGSEA. V was cut by 2 bases and J by 4 bases, with 24 bases left in between. The CDR3 contains 17 residues. As DNA, the CDR3 is TGCAGCGTTGAACTAGGGGGGTCTCATATCTCCTTATACGAGCAGTACTTC. It encodes CSVELGGSHISLYEQYF.